This entry is about one TCR beta chain. The antigen is unknown. Using a J-beta primer mix together with a sample-barcoded 5' primer, a second PCR was run for roughly 7 to 12 cycles. TCRdb redid the calling of the 5' RACE reads with MiXCR, one entry per CDR3 protein. The table lists some 700,000 distinct CDR3 sequences, roughly 47% of them singletons. This sample was included in a study of blood T cells in healthy people across ages. Overall study results and limits: TCR beta diversity correlated strongly with naive T cell percentage.

CDR3 size: 10 residues. Between the trimmed V and J ends, which lost 8 bases and 8 bases, there was a span of 7 bases. CDR1 SNHLY and CDR2 FYNNEI come from the germline V gene. Peripheral blood was drawn, about 9.1 milliliters per donor. The chain carries TRBV2 and TRBJ2-1; D gene uncertain. This clonotype originated in a woman aged 55-69 years in good health. The sample consisted of blood. The CDR3 loop is CASGLYEQFF. CDR3 coding DNA: TGTGCCAGCGGGTTGTATGAGCAGTTCTTC.